The following is a T cell receptor beta chain sequence with its context. Its antigen is still unknown. This record belongs to a study of PD-1 blockade in classical Hodgkin lymphoma. Study background: It was nivolumab at 3 mg/kg, given intravenously every 2 weeks, that patients received.

Points from the study as a whole: TCR diversity rose significantly by C4D1 in CD4+ but not CD8+ cells.

Patients all relapsed after autologous stem cell transplantation, and there was variation in brentuximab vedotin exposure. Assay used: immunoSEQ multiplex PCR; TCRdb lists only in-frame clones, some missing. Altogether about 110,000 clones are present, 70% to 90% being singletons, with the ten largest covering 15% to 20%. Looked up from germline, CDR1 is GTSNPN and CDR2 is SVGIG (reference sequence). This CDR3 spans 13 amino acids. Trimming took 0 bases from V and 4 from J, leaving 10 bases between them. This sequence was found in a human donor with classical Hodgkin lymphoma. The J gene is TRBJ2-7, the V gene TRBV30; D is ambiguous. The source material was peripheral blood mononuclear cells (PBMCs), sampled before the second cycle of nivolumab. The CDR3 DNA is TGTGCCTGGAGTGTTGGACGGTCTTACGAGCAGTACTTC. Amino acids: CAWSVGRSYEQYF. Full variable domain (rest looked up from reference TRBV30 and TRBJ2-7): SQTIHQWPATLVQPVGSPLSLECTVEGTSNPNLYWYRQAAGRGLQLLFYSVGIGQISSEVPQNLSASRPQDRQFILSSKKLLLSDSGFYLCAWSVGRSYEQYFGPGTRLTVT.